This TCR beta chain is drawn from a study of T cells in Graves' hyperthyroidism and ophthalmopathy (dated by TCRdb to between 2018 and 2020). Notes on the research overall: Peripheral blood was sampled at the time of initial diagnosis, prior to any treatment. To identify TCR V-J signatures that set the groups apart, the researchers used a discovery cohort of approximately 98 patients, made up of fewer than 50 with Graves' ophthalmopathy and 57 with stable Graves' hyperthyroidism. The paper reports TCR Vbeta CDR3 sequencing of approximately 140 peripheral blood samples: 40 or so ophthalmopathy, under 85 hyperthyroidism and approximately 17 progressor patients. After blood sampling, hyperthyroidism patients were treated with methimazole at a starting dose of 30 mg daily, and ophthalmopathy patients were treated with high-dose intravenous methylprednisolone. Thyroid tissue and blood T-cell repertoires from six or seven Graves' hyperthyroidism patients were also compared in the study. Whether ophthalmopathy could be predicted prospectively was tested in an independent validation cohort made up of roughly 19 hyperthyroidism patients plus 17 patients who later progressed to ophthalmopathy. The roughly 94 discovery patients were randomly divided into training and test sets at a 7:3 ratio. Results the study describes overall, beyond this receptor: During validation, the model predicted progression to ophthalmopathy a median of approximately 6 months ahead of onset, with approximately 70% sensitivity and 72% to 80% specificity. Blood samples also contained most of the expanded thyroid clonotypes (frequency above 0.001), which suggests that blood repertoires may reflect thyroid immune responses. A model built on a 13 V-J signature distinguished ophthalmopathy from stable hyperthyroidism, reaching over 85% sensitivity and about 81% specificity in cross-validation and 80%/75% in testing. Sample size was not statistically predetermined, and blinding of investigators to group allocation was not performed.

From the cysteine up to the phenylalanine, the CDR3 has a length of 14 residues. Just the 42-base CDR3 DNA is kept, in frame starting at base 1. From the germline V gene, CDR1 is SGHRS and CDR2 is YFSETQ. V trim: 4 bases; J trim: 5 bases; unmatched bases: 7. TCR beta CDR3 regions were amplified from RNA transcripts. The first round of RT-PCR for the TCR CDR3 was performed with the HTBI primer set and the Qiagen OneStep RT-PCR kit. A second multiplex PCR round built the libraries, followed by size selection and purification. The libraries were sequenced on an Illumina HiSeq2000 using paired-end 100 bp reads. As for how the authors treated the data: SOAPnuke was used to process the raw data, removing reads that contained adapters or uncalled bases, had a mean Phred below 15, or lacked an exact match to the constant primer or identifier. COPE v1.2.5 was used to merge the high-quality paired reads, and each unique nucleotide sequence was defined as a clonotype. MiTCR v1.1 was used to align the clonotypes against IMGT TRBV, TRBD and TRBJ reference segments. The analysis was restricted to V-J combinations with a frequency above 0.0001, which together covered around 99% of the repertoires. The TCS score was defined as the ratio of F50 (clonal expansion) to E x V (chaos), calculated using BLOSUM62-based TCRdist between CDR3 peptides within each V-J. Welch's t-statistics and random forest reduced roughly 540 V-J features to 13, which were used in a naive Bayes classifier (R e1071). Thyroid-blood repertoire similarity was quantified with the Morisita-Horn index. Starting from the raw public reads, TCRdb applied fastp trimming at Q25, assembled clones with MiXCR and retained in-frame beta chains. Rows are combined by CDR3 protein, so each entry shows the most common genes and DNA. The V and J calls were not made by the authors but by TCRdb's processing. For this sample there are roughly 560,000 distinct CDR3 sequences; roughly 14% appear just once. Together, the top ten hold 4% to 5.5% of the sample.

In the ophthalmopathy patients, disease was moderately to severely active, with a Clinical Activity Score of 3 or more, a NOSPECS grade of 4 or more, and a duration of less than 3 months. Any patient with an uncontrolled infection, another autoimmune disease, pregnancy or lactation was excluded. Diagnoses were based on clinical symptoms, serum thyroxine and TRAb, thyroid ultrasound and orbital computed tomography. Ficoll-Paque density gradient centrifugation was used to isolate PBMCs from approximately 10 ml of fresh peripheral blood. Total RNA was extracted with Trizol reagent, and quality was checked on an Agilent 2100 Bioanalyzer. Worth noting for this clonotype: Its antigen target is currently unknown. Base-call qualities are not available, and no considerably larger clone is one nucleotide away.

The chain is assembled from TRBV5-1 and TRBJ2-5, and 8 junction bases match TRBD1. This receptor was taken from a woman in her thirties or forties with Graves' ophthalmopathy. Sequencing was performed on blood. The CDR3 loop reads CASSADRAGETQYF. The DNA sequence reads TGCGCCAGCAGCGCGGACAGGGCGGGGGAGACCCAGTACTTC. When the CDR3 is completed using the reference TRBV5-1 and TRBJ2-5 genes on either side, the full variable domain is KAGVTQTPRYLIKTRGQQVTLSCSPISGHRSVSWYQQTPGQGLQFLFEYFSETQRNKGNFPGRFSGRQFSNSRSEMNVSTLELGDSALYLCASSADRAGETQYFGPGTRLLVL.